This note documents a single TCR beta chain sequence. The data were obtained in a study of blood T cell repertoires in COVID-19. Study as a whole: The United States, Italy and Spain provided the acute and convalescent COVID-19 samples. PBMCs, B-cell-depleted T cells, or T cells provided the cDNA or gDNA that made up the material.

In the original processing: Reference gene primer amplification gave nucleated cell count estimates. Libraries were prepared by immunoSEQ multiplex PCR; TCRdb keeps only in-frame clonotypes and omits some of them. V and J calls and clone size come straight from that table; D and trimming were deduced from the DNA. In the table there are 300,000 to 400,000 clones, approximately 85% of which are singletons. The origin of this receptor is a human donor in a cohort sampled during active COVID-19. The source material was peripheral blood.

The CDR3 DNA reads TGTGCCAGCAGCTTAAAAGGGGGACTAGCGGACGATACGCAGTATTTT. Amino acids: CASSLKGGLADDTQYF. The gene calls are TRBV7-3 and TRBJ2-3; 11 bases agree with TRBD2. With 1 base clipped from V and 6 bases from J, the junction kept 6 bases outside the gene matches. Germline-derived CDR1 and CDR2 are SGHTA and FQGTGA. CDR3 length: 16 residues.